This T cell receptor beta chain was captured by sequencing in a study of shared clonotypes between healthy human individuals. Investigators spread the genomic DNA of each subset evenly over several immunoSEQ plates. Profiled with immunoSEQ multiplex PCR; TCRdb holds only in-frame clones, not every one. Of hundreds of thousands of clones in the sample, less than 96% were seen once. The ends were cut back, 1 base at V and 7 bases at J, with 7 bases in the middle. Germline CDR1 and CDR2: SSHAT and FNYEAQ (reference sequence). The CDR3 has 13 residues. Sequencing was carried out using naive CD4+ T cells sorted from blood. Subset given: CD45RA+ positively selected. The receptor was isolated from a woman in her 30s in good health. The chain employs TRBV7-7 and TRBJ2-2; either TRBD1 or TRBD2 may fit D (5 bases each). The DNA for the CDR3 is TGTGCCAGCAGCTTAGTGGGGGACGGGGAGCTGTTTTTT. This encodes CASSLVGDGELFF.